This passage covers 17 T cell receptor beta chains from one sample sequenced in a study of cytomegalovirus exposure and HLA in healthy donors. The table came from immunoSEQ multiplex PCR; TCRdb's copy has only in-frame clones and leaves some out. The repertoire includes 300,000 to 400,000 clones, more than 80% of them detected once, and 0.8% to 0.85% sits in the top ten. Sequencing used PBMCs. These receptors came from a woman younger than 30 in good health and CMV-seronegative.

On this clone itself: Within the sample, other DNA sequences also encode this same CDR3. This chain uses TRBV27 with TRBJ2-3; 8 bases align to TRBD2. The CDR3 spans 15 residues. With V trimmed by 2 bases and J by 4 bases, 5 bases remained unmatched. Per the germline V gene, CDR1 is MNHEY and CDR2 is SMNVEV (reference sequence). The CDR3 region is CASSLGTSGSDTQYF. For the CDR3, the DNA is TGTGCCAGCAGTTTAGGTACTAGCGGATCAGATACGCAGTATTTT.

This rearrangement joins TRBV6-1 to TRBJ2-7; D unresolved. The CDR3 has 11 residues. Germline V gene sequence: CDR1 MNHNS, CDR2 SASEGT. V lost 6 bases and J 3 bases, leaving 6 bases between the germline ends. CDR3 sequence reads: CASSQNYEQYF. CDR3 DNA sequence: TGTGCCAGCAGCCAAAACTACGAGCAGTACTTC.

V and J are TRBV7-9 and TRBJ2-7; perhaps TRBD2 as D (6 bases). This CDR3 contains 14 residues. Germline assignment: CDR1 SEHNR and CDR2 FQNEAQ (reference sequence). Trimming stripped 4 bases from V and 2 bases from J, with 12 bases between. The chain's CDR3 is CASSSSTGAYEQYF. The CDR3 bases are TGTGCCAGCAGCTCATCGACGGGGGCCTACGAGCAGTACTTC.

This clone was counted only a few times. V and J are TRBV7-2 and TRBJ1-5, with D tentatively TRBD1 (5 bases). The length of the CDR3 is 14 residues. The ends were cut back, 4 bases at V and 2 bases at J, with 9 bases in the middle. In germline, CDR1 is SGHTA, CDR2 FQGNSA. The DNA of the CDR3 is TGTGCCAGCAGCTCTATAGGGGGCAATCAGCCCCAGCATTTT. Protein: CASSSIGGNQPQHF.

In the case of this clone: The same CDR3 is also encoded by other DNA sequences in this sample. This chain uses TRBV6-1 with TRBJ1-5, with D possibly being TRBD1 (5 bases). The CDR3 covers 15 residues. Germline V gene sequence: CDR1 MNHNS, CDR2 SASEGT. Trimming shortened V by 3 bases and J by 2 bases, and 11 bases separated the two germline ends. The CDR3 here is CASSDQGLGNQPQHF. The CDR3 region has the DNA TGTGCCAGCAGTGACCAGGGCTTAGGCAATCAGCCCCAGCATTTT.

This clone was found a few times. The chain combines TRBV27 with TRBJ2-7, with 8 bases identical to TRBD1. Losses at the gene ends were 5 bases for V and 7 bases for J; bases not matched to a gene: 10. Germline V gene data show CDR1 as MNHEY and CDR2 as SMNVEV (reference sequence). The CDR3 extends over 14 amino acids. The CDR3 DNA follows: TGTGCCAGCAGTCCAGACAGGGGCGGTCTGGAGCAGTACTTC. It translates to CASSPDRGGLEQYF.

This clone was counted a few times. This chain uses TRBV6-5 with TRBJ1-5; D is unclear. Germline CDR1 reads MNHEY; CDR2 reads SVGAGI. Trimming stripped 6 bases from V and 6 bases from J, with 15 bases between. The CDR3 consists of 14 residues. The CDR3 DNA sequence: TGTGCCAGCAGCCAGGCTGCGGGGATTCAGCCCCAGCATTTT. Amino acids: CASSQAAGIQPQHF.

The rearrangement joins TRBV2 to TRBJ1-2; D call uncertain. This CDR3 is 12 amino acids long. Germline loops: CDR1 SNHLY, CDR2 FYNNEI. Trimming took 3 bases from V and 8 from J, leaving 10 bases between them. The DNA for the CDR3 is TGTGCCAGCAGTGAGCGGCCACCCGGCTACACCTTC. Protein product: CASSERPPGYTF.

V and J are TRBV5-4 and TRBJ1-1, with D maybe TRBD1 (6 bases). Germline loops: CDR1 SGHNT, CDR2 YYREEE (reference sequence). Trimming shortened V by 2 bases and J by 1 base, and 9 bases separated the two germline ends. This CDR3 region has 14 residues. The CDR3 DNA sequence: TGTGCCAGCAGCTTAGGGGGGGCGAACACTGAAGCTTTCTTT. Amino acids: CASSLGGANTEAFF.

The chain employs TRBV5-6 and TRBJ2-3, with D possibly being TRBD2 (5 bases). V lost 2 bases, J lost 0 bases, and 10 bases lay in between. Germline V lookup: CDR1 SGHDT, CDR2 YYEEEE. The CDR3 is made up of 15 amino acids. CDR3 DNA: TGTGCCAGCAGCTTCGGCAGGACTAGCACAGATACGCAGTATTTT. It encodes CASSFGRTSTDTQYF.

This rearrangement joins TRBV4-1 to TRBJ1-1; D gene unclear. Germline V gene sequence: CDR1 MGHRA, CDR2 YSYEKL. The CDR3 loop spans 15 amino acids. V was clipped by 4 bases and J by 0 bases, with 12 bases between them. The CDR3 DNA follows: TGCGCCAGCAGCCGAGGTGGCGGGATGAACACTGAAGCTTTCTTT. It encodes CASSRGGGMNTEAFF.

V gene TRBV28 combines with J gene TRBJ1-4; D is perhaps TRBD1 (6 bases). V lost 3 bases and J 5 bases, leaving 22 bases between the germline ends. The CDR3 spans 18 residues. Germline V gene data show CDR1 as MDHEN and CDR2 as SYDVKM. The CDR3 reads CASSFRGGSHPSNEKLFF. CDR3 coding DNA: TGTGCCAGCAGTTTCAGGGGCGGTTCACACCCTTCGAATGAAAAACTGTTTTTT.

The rearrangement joins TRBV29-1 to TRBJ1-3; maybe TRBD1 (5 bases). The germline gives CDR1 SQVTM, CDR2 ANQGSEA. V shed 7 bases and J shed 0 bases, with 16 bases lying between them. The CDR3 runs to 15 residues. The CDR3 sequence: CSAWRGEGSGNTIYF. The CDR3, as DNA: TGCAGCGCTTGGAGAGGGGAGGGCTCTGGAAACACCATATATTTT.

About this clone itself: Distinct nucleotide sequences in the sample also encode this CDR3. V gene TRBV5-4 combines with J gene TRBJ2-7, with 9 bases fitting TRBD2. The ends lost 0 bases at V and 3 bases at J; junction bases unmatched: 1. Germline-derived CDR1 and CDR2 are SGHNT and YYREEE (reference sequence). This CDR3 has 14 amino acids. Written as DNA, the CDR3 is TGTGCCAGCAGCTTGGATAGCGGGAGCTACGAGCAGTACTTC. Residues: CASSLDSGSYEQYF.

The CDR3 sequence: CASSPGTAKGYTF. The CDR3 bases are TGCGCCAGCAGCCCAGGGACAGCGAAGGGCTACACCTTC. This chain connects TRBV4-1 to TRBJ1-2; TRBD1 agrees at 7 bases. CDR1 is MGHRA and CDR2 is YSYEKL in the germline V gene. Unmatched junction bases numbered 7, after V lost 4 bases and J lost 8 bases. This CDR3 is built from 13 residues.

The V gene is TRBV13, the J gene TRBJ2-7, with TRBD1 matching over 7 bases. Germline V gives CDR1 PRHDT, CDR2 FYEKMQ (reference sequence). The CDR3 runs 14 residues. V shed 1 base, J shed 4 bases, and the junction held 4 bases outside the gene matches. For the CDR3, the DNA is TGTGCCAGCAGCTTAGTAAGACAGGGTTACGAGCAGTACTTC. As protein: CASSLVRQGYEQYF.

The chain uses TRBV27 and TRBJ2-2; 8 nucleotides match TRBD1. Trimming at V came to 5 bases and at J to 4 bases, leaving 15 bases not matched to a gene. The germline V gene has CDR1 MNHEY and CDR2 SMNVEV (reference sequence). The CDR3 extends over 18 amino acids. CDR3 nucleotides: TGTGCCAGCAGTCCGCAGGACAGGGAAATCCCATTCACCGGGGAGCTGTTTTTT. This gives the protein CASSPQDREIPFTGELFF.